This entry lists 23 T cell receptor beta chains sequenced from one sample in a study of blood T cell repertoires in COVID-19. Repertoires were generated with immunoSEQ multiplex PCR, while TCRdb's copy carries only in-frame clones and drops some. The sample has 60,000 to 90,000 clones, about 85% seen once. The sequencing sample was made of peripheral blood. These receptors originate from a man aged 55-75 years with active or convalescent COVID-19.

This clone is a singleton in its sample. This rearrangement joins TRBV7-3 to TRBJ2-1; a possible D gene is TRBD2 (6 bases). V was trimmed by 4 bases and J by 10 bases, leaving 14 bases between them. CDR1 and CDR2 (germline): SGHTA, FQGTGA. The CDR3 runs 13 residues. CDR3 amino acids: CASSSGTAEEQFF. CDR3 coding DNA: TGTGCCAGCAGCTCCGGGACTGCGGAGGAGCAGTTCTTC.

V is TRBV19 and J is TRBJ2-1; TRBD1 is a possible D gene (5 bases). The CDR3 sequence is 12 residues long. Trimming pared 5 bases from V and 10 bases from J, leaving 12 bases between. Germline V gene data show CDR1 as LNHDA and CDR2 as SQIVND (reference sequence). DNA for the CDR3: TGTGCCAGTAGTTCTCAATCAGGGGAGCAGTTCTTC. It yields the protein CASSSQSGEQFF.

The chain uses TRBV7-2 and TRBJ2-7, with D maybe TRBD1 (6 bases). Germline assignment: CDR1 SGHTA and CDR2 FQGNSA. This CDR3 has 16 residues. V lost 4 bases to trimming and J lost 3 bases, with 19 bases between them. The CDR3: CASSSQLVGGIYEQYF. CDR3 sequence (DNA): TGTGCCAGCAGCTCCCAATTGGTTGGGGGCATCTACGAGCAGTACTTC.

This chain links TRBV10-3 with TRBJ1-2, with D perhaps matching TRBD1 (5 bases). V lost 2 bases and J 0 bases, leaving 7 bases between the germline ends. CDR1 and CDR2 (germline): ENHRY, SYGVKD. The CDR3 contains 14 residues. The CDR3 spells CAISEGASNYGYTF. The CDR3 DNA sequence: TGTGCCATCAGTGAGGGGGCGTCTAACTATGGCTACACCTTC.

This rearrangement joins TRBV7-6 to TRBJ2-5; 8 bases align to TRBD2. Germline-derived CDR1 and CDR2 are SGHVS and FNYEAQ. V shed 1 base, J shed 2 bases, and the junction held 12 bases outside the gene matches. The CDR3 has 18 amino acids. The DNA of the CDR3 is TGTGCCAGCAGCTTAGGCCCTGGGGCTAGCGGGCCTCAAGAGACCCAGTACTTC. Protein sequence: CASSLGPGASGPQETQYF.

The gene calls are TRBV7-8 and TRBJ1-4; D possibly corresponds to TRBD1 (5 bases). Germline-derived CDR1 and CDR2 are SGHVS and FQNEAQ. The CDR3 consists of 16 residues. Trimming took off 5 bases at V and 3 bases at J, with 16 bases between the two ends. Here the CDR3 reads CASSRAGRGANEKLFF. The CDR3 DNA reads TGTGCCAGCAGCCGTGCGGGGCGAGGAGCTAATGAAAAACTGTTTTTT.

The rearrangement joins TRBV6-5 to TRBJ2-1, with TRBD2 matching 8 bases. In germline, CDR1 is MNHEY, CDR2 SVGAGI. J lost 7 bases, V lost 6 bases, and 8 bases had no gene match. The CDR3 has 14 amino acids. The CDR3 loop is CASSSGRGGNEQFF. In nucleotides, the CDR3 is TGTGCCAGCAGCTCGGGACGGGGGGGAAATGAGCAGTTCTTC.

Regarding this clone: At one boundary the junction diverges from the germline segment, which might be a read error. The CDR3 spells CASSPQSTNTDTQYF. CDR3 nucleotide sequence: TGTGCCAGCTCGCCACAATCAACTAACACAGATACGCAGTATTTT. This chain joins TRBV18 and TRBJ2-3; the D is unclear. This CDR3 spans 15 amino acids. Germline V gene sequence: CDR1 KGHSH, CDR2 LQKENI.

The chain couples TRBV7-2 to TRBJ2-7, with TRBD1 identical over 11 bases. J was trimmed by 4 bases and V by 1 base; bases with no gene match: 9. The CDR3 contains 17 residues. Germline V gene data show CDR1 as SGHTA and CDR2 as FQGNSA. Here the CDR3 reads CASSLGVRDRGSYEQYF. The CDR3 nucleotides read TGTGCCAGCAGCTTAGGGGTGCGGGACAGGGGGTCGTACGAGCAGTACTTC.

CDR3 sequence: CASSIVRGGISYEQYF. The DNA for the CDR3 is TGTGCCAGTAGTATAGTACGCGGGGGCATCTCCTACGAGCAGTACTTC. V usage is TRBV19 and J usage is TRBJ2-7; TRBD2 might be the D (7 bases). Germline CDR1 is LNHDA and CDR2 is SQIVND (reference sequence). This CDR3 is built from 16 residues. V dropped 1 base and J dropped 0 bases, with 13 bases sitting between them.

V usage is TRBV7-2 and J usage is TRBJ1-1, with D perhaps matching TRBD1 (5 bases). This CDR3 region has 15 residues. Germline-derived CDR1 and CDR2 are SGHTA and FQGNSA. V lost 3 bases to trimming and J lost 2 bases, with 13 bases between them. The CDR3 loop reads CASSLVWGANTEAFF. Written as DNA, the CDR3 is TGTGCCAGCAGCTTGGTCTGGGGCGCAAACACTGAAGCTTTCTTT.

The genes are TRBV11-1 and TRBJ1-1; D is perhaps TRBD1 (6 bases). Germline CDR1 SGHAT, CDR2 FQDESV (reference sequence). The V end lost 5 bases, the J end lost 4 bases, and 17 bases lay between the germline ends. The CDR3 runs 15 residues. CDR3 in amino acids: CASSRRTTGRTEAFF. The CDR3 coding sequence is TGTGCCAGCAGCCGCAGGACGACAGGACGCACTGAAGCTTTCTTT.

This clone was recorded a few times. The rearrangement links TRBV6-2 or TRBV6-3 to TRBJ2-4, with 8 bases lining up with TRBD1. The germline gives CDR1 MNHEY, CDR2 SVGEGT. The CDR3 totals 16 residues. The J segment lost 8 bases and the V segment lost 2 bases, leaving 11 bases of the junction unmatched. As DNA, the CDR3 is TGTGCCAGCAGTTACCGTTCAGCAGGGGGCGCGGACATTCAGTACTTC. Translation: CASSYRSAGGADIQYF.

This clone occurred a few times. The V gene is TRBV12-3 or TRBV12-4, the J gene TRBJ1-6; D not certain. The CDR3 is made up of 11 amino acids. With 5 bases removed from V and 14 bases from J, the gap between germline ends came to 10 bases. The CDR3 loop is CASSPGLALHF. CDR3 DNA sequence: TGTGCCAGCAGTCCAGGATTGGCCCTCCACTTT.

The chain joins TRBV6-2 or TRBV6-3 to TRBJ2-3; 10 bases are shared with TRBD2. The germline CDR1 and CDR2 sequences are MNHEY and SVGEGT. The CDR3 covers 14 residues. V gave up 4 bases and J gave up 4 bases; unmatched junction bases: 2. This CDR3 is CASSSGLAADTQYF. DNA of the CDR3: TGTGCCAGCAGTTCCGGACTAGCGGCAGATACGCAGTATTTT.

V usage is TRBV10-3 and J usage is TRBJ2-1, with 7 bases identical to TRBD2. The CDR3 is made up of 18 amino acids. J gave up 0 bases and V 0 bases, and 8 bases lay outside the gene matches. In germline, CDR1 is ENHRY, CDR2 SYGVKD. Written as DNA, the CDR3 is TGTGCCATCAGTGAGTCGGTCTTAGAGCGGGGCTCCTACAATGAGCAGTTCTTC. Translation gives CAISESVLERGSYNEQFF.

The CDR3 is CATGNHEQYF. The CDR3 coding sequence is TGTGCCACCGGGAACCACGAGCAGTACTTC. V and J are TRBV25-1 and TRBJ2-7, with D possibly being TRBD2 (5 bases). Trimming stripped 10 bases from V and 5 bases from J, with 9 bases between. The length of the CDR3 is 10 residues. Germline values: CDR1 MGHDK, CDR2 SYGVNS.

V usage is TRBV11-1 and J usage is TRBJ1-6, with 8 bases that match TRBD1. CDR1 and CDR2 from the germline V gene are SGHAT and FQDESV (reference sequence). The CDR3 extends over 13 amino acids. V lost 3 bases, J lost 8 bases, and 0 bases stayed unmatched. The DNA for the CDR3 is TGTGCCAGCAGCTTGGGACAGGATTCACCCCTCCACTTT. It encodes CASSLGQDSPLHF.

A few counts support this clone. The chain combines TRBV4-2 with TRBJ2-7, with TRBD2 identical over 8 bases. The CDR3 runs to 15 residues. The germline V gene encodes CDR1 LGHNA and CDR2 YNFKEQ. The V segment lost 1 base and the J segment 5 bases; nucleotides outside the gene matches: 7. CDR3 loop: CASSQVSSGGNEQYF. CDR3 bases: TGTGCCAGCAGCCAAGTGTCGAGCGGGGGCAACGAGCAGTACTTC.

The chain recombines TRBV9 with TRBJ2-3; TRBD2 matches at 8 bases. The V gene end was trimmed by 2 bases and the J gene end by 2 bases; junction bases not matched to a gene: 7. The CDR3 extends over 16 amino acids. Per germline, CDR1 SGDLS and CDR2 YYNGEE. CDR3 DNA: TGTGCCAGCAGCGTTCCTAAAGCGGGGGACACAGATACGCAGTATTTT. Translating gives CASSVPKAGDTDTQYF.

This clone was seen only a few times. CDR3 residues: CASSENDLRGNQPQHF. CDR3 bases: TGTGCCAGCAGTGAAAACGACCTTCGGGGCAATCAGCCCCAGCATTTT. The chain links TRBV2 to TRBJ1-5; D not certain. V lost 2 bases and J lost 2, with 13 bases in between. The CDR3 consists of 16 residues. Germline V gives CDR1 SNHLY, CDR2 FYNNEI.

This clone was detected only once. The chain has TRBV5-4 and TRBJ1-2; TRBD1 might be the D (5 bases). The CDR3 covers 13 residues. The germline CDR1 and CDR2 sequences are SGHNT and YYREEE (reference sequence). Trimming took off 4 bases at V and 14 bases at J, with 21 bases between the two ends. CDR3 protein: CASSTEAGGLETF. In DNA form, the CDR3 reads TGTGCCAGCAGCACCGAGGCGGGGGGGTTGGAAACCTTC.

This clone has just a few counts. The chain joins TRBV11-1 to TRBJ2-1, with TRBD2 identical over 9 bases. This CDR3 has 14 residues. The V and J ends lost 3 bases and 9 bases, in that order; junction bases with no gene match: 6. Germline assignment: CDR1 SGHAT and CDR2 FQDESV (reference sequence). The CDR3 coding sequence is TGTGCCAGCAGCTTGAGGCGGGGGGGATCTGAGCAGTTCTTC. It encodes CASSLRRGGSEQFF.